The 27 T cell receptor beta chains presented below share a single source sample, sequenced in a study of T cell responses to AZD1222 COVID-19 vaccine. Data came from immunoSEQ multiplex PCR; TCRdb stores just in-frame clones and leaves some out. The sample records about 150,000 clones, roughly nine tenths being singletons. The sample consisted of peripheral blood, taken on day 0 of AZD1222 vaccination. The source of these receptors is an adult in good health.

As regards this clone: The junction differs from germline at one of its ends, possibly a read error. The chain carries TRBV4-3 and TRBJ1-1; tentatively, D is TRBD1 (5 bases). CDR1 LGHNA and CDR2 YSLEER come from the germline V gene. The CDR3 loop spans 13 amino acids. The CDR3 sequence is CASSPLANSGTWF. Here the CDR3 DNA reads TGCGCCAGCAGCCCTCTGGCTAATTCCGGGACCTGGTTT.

In the case of this clone: Other DNA sequences within the sample encode an identical CDR3. The chain uses TRBV12-3 or TRBV12-4 and TRBJ1-2; D is unclear. The CDR3 extends over 13 amino acids. V was clipped by 3 bases and J by 0 bases, with 5 bases between them. The CDR3 DNA is TGTGCCAGCAGTTTGGGAGCTAACTATGGCTACACCTTC. Translation: CASSLGANYGYTF.

The chain recombines TRBV12-5 with TRBJ2-1; D possibly matches TRBD1 or TRBD2 (5 bases each). This CDR3 has 15 amino acids. Trimming took 5 bases from V and 1 from J, leaving 12 bases between them. In germline, CDR1 is LGHNT, CDR2 FRNRAP. CDR3 loop: CASGRGAASYNEQFF. CDR3 in DNA: TGTGCTAGTGGTCGAGGGGCAGCGTCCTACAATGAGCAGTTCTTC.

The CDR3 nucleotides are TGTGCCAGCAGCTTAGCGTTGGGCGGGTCGAATGAGCAGTTCTTC. Translation gives CASSLALGGSNEQFF. V gene TRBV7-9 combines with J gene TRBJ2-1; D is perhaps TRBD2 (5 bases). The CDR3 runs to 15 residues. CDR1 SEHNR and CDR2 FQNEAQ come from the germline V gene (reference sequence). Trimming left V 0 bases short and J 7 bases short, with 13 bases between.

This clone was counted a single time. As DNA, the CDR3 is TGTGCCAGCAGTTCTACGGAAGAACATGGCTACACCTTC. Its translation: CASSSTEEHGYTF. V is TRBV12-3 or TRBV12-4 and J is TRBJ1-2; D call uncertain. The CDR3 runs to 13 residues. Trimming left V 4 bases short and J 6 bases short, with 12 bases between.

This rearrangement joins TRBV19 to TRBJ1-5, with 11 nucleotides matching TRBD1. Per germline, CDR1 LNHDA and CDR2 SQIVND (reference sequence). The CDR3 has 17 amino acids. Trimming cost V 1 base and J 4 bases; bases outside gene matches: 6. The CDR3 nucleotides are TGTGCCAGTAGTATAGCCCCGGGACAGGGGGTAAATCAGCCCCAGCATTTT. Encoded protein: CASSIAPGQGVNQPQHF.

V and J are TRBV28 and TRBJ1-5, with 9 bases identical to TRBD1. Germline V gives CDR1 MDHEN, CDR2 SYDVKM. The CDR3 runs 14 residues. J lost 4 bases, V lost 5 bases, and 3 bases had no gene match. For the CDR3, the DNA is TGTGCCAGCAGTCCAGGACAGGGGAATCAGCCCCAGCATTTT. Translating gives CASSPGQGNQPQHF.

V is TRBV9 and J is TRBJ1-5; D is unresolved. The CDR3 runs to 12 residues. V was cut by 2 bases and J by 2 bases, with 2 bases left in between. Germline CDR1 SGDLS, CDR2 YYNGEE. In nucleotides, the CDR3 is TGTGCCAGCAGCGTGGGCAATCAGCCCCAGCATTTT. It encodes CASSVGNQPQHF.

This chain links TRBV16 with TRBJ1-1; TRBD1 is a possible D gene (5 bases). Germline V lookup: CDR1 KGHSY, CDR2 FQNENV. The V end lost 1 base, the J end lost 1 base, and 7 bases lay between the germline ends. This CDR3 spans 14 amino acids. The CDR3 sequence: CASSQFGGNTEAFF. For the CDR3, the DNA is TGTGCCAGCAGCCAATTTGGGGGGAACACTGAAGCTTTCTTT.

The chain carries TRBV28 and TRBJ2-5; D not certain. Between the trimmed V and J ends, which lost 1 base and 6 bases, there was a span of 9 bases. This CDR3 has 13 amino acids. Germline assignment: CDR1 MDHEN and CDR2 SYDVKM. The CDR3, as DNA: TGTGCCAGCAGTTTATCCGGTGGGAAGACCCAGTACTTC. It is translated as CASSLSGGKTQYF.

The chain joins TRBV4-1 to TRBJ1-3; 7 positions agree with TRBD1. CDR3 length: 16 residues. V lost 4 bases to trimming and J lost 3 bases; unmatched junction nucleotides: 9. CDR1 is MGHRA, CDR2 YSYEKL, per germline. The CDR3 nucleotides read TGCGCCAGCAGCCTCCCAGGGGGAAGTGGTGGAAACACCATATATTTT. It encodes CASSLPGGSGGNTIYF.

This chain uses TRBV6-1 with TRBJ1-6; D ambiguous. CDR1 MNHNS and CDR2 SASEGT come from the germline V gene. This CDR3 contains 12 residues. Deletions cut 1 base from V and 6 bases from J, with 1 base between. CDR3 region: CASSEVNSPLHF. CDR3 DNA: TGTGCCAGCAGTGAAGTTAATTCACCCCTCCACTTT.

The chain carries TRBV5-1 and TRBJ2-7, with D uncertain. Deletions cut 0 bases from V and 0 bases from J, with 7 bases between. This CDR3 is built from 14 residues. CDR1 and CDR2 from the germline V gene are SGHRS and YFSETQ. CDR3 DNA sequence: TGCGCCAGCAGCTTGGAAGTCACCTCCTACGAGCAGTACTTC. It yields the protein CASSLEVTSYEQYF. The full variable domain, rest sourced from reference TRBV5-1 and TRBJ2-7, is KAGVTQTPRYLIKTRGQQVTLSCSPISGHRSVSWYQQTPGQGLQFLFEYFSETQRNKGNFPGRFSGRQFSNSRSEMNVSTLELGDSALYLCASSLEVTSYEQYFGPGTRLTVT.

This clone appeared once. The chain carries TRBV28 and TRBJ2-1; tentative D call: TRBD1 (6 bases). CDR1 and CDR2 from the germline V gene are MDHEN and SYDVKM. Trimming stripped 3 bases from V and 4 bases from J, with 19 bases between. The CDR3 is 17 residues long. CDR3 DNA: TGTGCCAGCAGTTTGCTCTGGGGGCAGGGAGCATACAATGAGCAGTTCTTC. It specifies CASSLLWGQGAYNEQFF.

The rearrangement uses TRBV20-1 and TRBJ1-5; the D gene is possibly TRBD1 (5 bases). CDR1 and CDR2 (germline): DFQATT, SNEGSKA (reference sequence). CDR3 length: 14 amino acids. V lost 3 bases to trimming and J lost 3 bases, with 12 bases between them. In DNA, the CDR3 is TGCAGTGCTAGTCCGGGGGGAAACAATCAGCCCCAGCATTTT. This translates into CSASPGGNNQPQHF.

The gene calls are TRBV20-1 and TRBJ1-4, with D hard to call. This CDR3 contains 13 residues. The V gene lost 3 bases and the J gene lost 2 bases, with 7 bases spanning the gap. Germline CDR1 DFQATT, CDR2 SNEGSKA (reference sequence). CDR3 nucleotides: TGCAGTGCTAGTCCCGGGACTAATGAAAAACTGTTTTTT. This encodes CSASPGTNEKLFF.

V and J are TRBV9 and TRBJ1-2, with no clear D. V lost 4 bases and J 8 bases, leaving 15 bases between the germline ends. Germline loops: CDR1 SGDLS, CDR2 YYNGEE. CDR3 size: 13 residues. The CDR3 sequence: CASSPSGGRGYTF. The DNA for the CDR3 is TGTGCCAGCAGCCCAAGCGGTGGGCGGGGCTACACCTTC.

Of note for this clone: At the DNA level, this CDR3 is encoded by other sequences in the same sample as well. The chain recombines TRBV7-9 with TRBJ1-2, with TRBD1 as a possible D gene (6 bases). From germline, CDR1 is SEHNR and CDR2 FQNEAQ (reference sequence). Between the trimmed V and J ends, which lost 5 bases and 2 bases, there was a span of 12 bases. The CDR3 length is 14 residues. The DNA of the CDR3 is TGTGCCAGCAGCCTCGGACAGACGAACTATGGCTACACCTTC. Amino acid sequence: CASSLGQTNYGYTF.

The sample holds one count of this clone. CDR3 sequence (DNA): TGTGCCAGCCCCGGGGGGATGAGAGCTTTCTTT. Translated, it gives CASPGGMRAFF. The genes are TRBV12-3 or TRBV12-4 and TRBJ1-1, with D perhaps TRBD1 (5 bases). This CDR3 has 11 amino acids. The V gene lost 8 bases and the J gene lost 10 bases, with 14 bases spanning the gap.

The chain has TRBV12-3 or TRBV12-4 and TRBJ1-1, with D possibly matching TRBD1 (5 bases). The CDR3 consists of 13 residues. V lost 6 bases and J 3 bases, leaving 11 bases between the germline ends. The CDR3 DNA sequence: TGTGCCAGCAGCTTTAGCAGGGACACTGAAGCTTTCTTT. Encoded protein: CASSFSRDTEAFF.

This chain joins TRBV5-1 and TRBJ1-1; D call uncertain. V was shortened by 0 bases and J by 3 bases, with 12 bases between the two germline ends. Germline CDR1 is SGHRS and CDR2 is YFSETQ. The CDR3 sequence is 15 residues long. CDR3 loop: CASSLVGARDTEAFF. CDR3 in DNA: TGCGCCAGCAGCTTGGTGGGAGCTCGGGACACTGAAGCTTTCTTT. Combining the CDR3 with reference TRBV5-1 and TRBJ1-1 gives the whole variable domain KAGVTQTPRYLIKTRGQQVTLSCSPISGHRSVSWYQQTPGQGLQFLFEYFSETQRNKGNFPGRFSGRQFSNSRSEMNVSTLELGDSALYLCASSLVGARDTEAFFGQGTRLTVV.

V usage is TRBV19 and J usage is TRBJ1-6, with TRBD1 matching 9 bases. Germline V CDR1 and CDR2: LNHDA, SQIVND (reference sequence). The CDR3 extends over 19 amino acids. V was clipped by 1 base and J by 8 bases; unmatched bases: 15. This CDR3 reads CASSIVYAGTGKLDSPLHF. DNA of the CDR3: TGTGCCAGTAGTATAGTGTACGCCGGGACAGGGAAGCTCGATTCACCCCTCCACTTT.

The J gene is TRBJ1-1, the V gene TRBV4-2, with D hard to call. Looked up from germline, CDR1 is LGHNA and CDR2 is YNFKEQ. The V gene lost 0 bases and the J gene lost 11 bases, with 13 bases spanning the gap. The CDR3 spans 13 residues. The CDR3 nucleotides read TGTGCCAGCAGCCAAGATCTGGTGGGCAGTGCTTTCTTT. Its translation is CASSQDLVGSAFF.

This clone was observed once. The chain recombines TRBV10-1 with TRBJ2-3; 8 positions match TRBD2. Germline values: CDR1 WNHNN, CDR2 SYGVQD (reference sequence). The CDR3 consists of 16 residues. J was trimmed by 1 base and V by 3 bases; bases with no gene match: 6. CDR3: CASSDLAGSGTDTQYF. In nucleotides, the CDR3 is TGCGCCAGCAGTGATTTAGCGGGGTCGGGCACAGATACGCAGTATTTT.

This clone was observed once. The V gene is TRBV6-5, the J gene TRBJ1-2; 8 bases line up with TRBD1. CDR3 length: 13 amino acids. With 4 bases clipped from V and 7 bases from J, the junction kept 5 bases outside the gene matches. CDR1 is MNHEY and CDR2 is SVGAGI in the germline V gene. The CDR3 loop is CASSFIGQGGYTF. In DNA form, the CDR3 reads TGTGCCAGCAGTTTTATCGGACAGGGTGGCTACACCTTC.

The gene calls are TRBV7-2 and TRBJ1-6, with D possibly TRBD1 on 6 matching bases. V was shortened by 8 bases and J by 5 bases, with 13 bases between the two germline ends. Germline CDR1 reads SGHTA; CDR2 reads FQGNSA. This CDR3 contains 14 residues. CDR3 sequence (DNA): TGTGCCAGCCGATCCGGACAGAATAATTCACCCCTCCACTTT. Translation gives CASRSGQNNSPLHF.

The V gene is TRBV7-2, the J gene TRBJ1-2; D call uncertain. There are 14 residues in the CDR3. The germline gives CDR1 SGHTA, CDR2 FQGNSA. The V gene lost 2 bases and the J gene lost 1 base, with 8 bases spanning the gap. In DNA, the CDR3 is TGTGCCAGCAGCTTAAACAGAGTTAACTATGGCTACACCTTC. Translation: CASSLNRVNYGYTF.